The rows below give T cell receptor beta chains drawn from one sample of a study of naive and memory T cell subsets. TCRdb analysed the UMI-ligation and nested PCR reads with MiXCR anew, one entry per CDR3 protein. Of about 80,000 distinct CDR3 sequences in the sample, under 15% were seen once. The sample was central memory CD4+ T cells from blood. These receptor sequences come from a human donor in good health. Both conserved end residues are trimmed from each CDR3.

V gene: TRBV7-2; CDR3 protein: ASSARPPGQASTDTQY
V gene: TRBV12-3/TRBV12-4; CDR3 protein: ASSSGTSGSYNEQF
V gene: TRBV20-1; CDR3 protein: SARASTDTQY
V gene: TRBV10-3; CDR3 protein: AISLTSGGADTQY
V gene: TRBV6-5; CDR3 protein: ASSYSIDATNYGYT
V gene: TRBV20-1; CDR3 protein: SARGGVVVYEQY
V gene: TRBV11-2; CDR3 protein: ASSLPGTALETQY
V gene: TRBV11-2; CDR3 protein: ASSLFLTQSQETQY
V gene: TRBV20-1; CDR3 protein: SALRTSGEKAEQF
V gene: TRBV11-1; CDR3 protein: ASSVRTSNYNEQF
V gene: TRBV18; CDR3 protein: ASSLNLETEAF
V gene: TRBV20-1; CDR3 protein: RARDSGAYNEQF
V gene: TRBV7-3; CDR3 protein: ASSSGGLYNEQF
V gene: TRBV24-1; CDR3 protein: ATSDLGRGMLETQY
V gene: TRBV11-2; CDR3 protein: ASSLGLFGQPQH
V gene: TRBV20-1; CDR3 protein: SASTGDIMNTEAF
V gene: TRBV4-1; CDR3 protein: ASSQIPRSETQY
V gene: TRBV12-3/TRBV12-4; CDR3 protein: ASSLRAGSNYGYT
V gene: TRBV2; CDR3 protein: ASSEGQGGTGELF
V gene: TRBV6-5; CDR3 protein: ASSSNKQGRLNTEAF
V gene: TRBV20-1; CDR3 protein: SASGGPYYEQY
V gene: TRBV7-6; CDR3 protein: ASSLGTATEAF